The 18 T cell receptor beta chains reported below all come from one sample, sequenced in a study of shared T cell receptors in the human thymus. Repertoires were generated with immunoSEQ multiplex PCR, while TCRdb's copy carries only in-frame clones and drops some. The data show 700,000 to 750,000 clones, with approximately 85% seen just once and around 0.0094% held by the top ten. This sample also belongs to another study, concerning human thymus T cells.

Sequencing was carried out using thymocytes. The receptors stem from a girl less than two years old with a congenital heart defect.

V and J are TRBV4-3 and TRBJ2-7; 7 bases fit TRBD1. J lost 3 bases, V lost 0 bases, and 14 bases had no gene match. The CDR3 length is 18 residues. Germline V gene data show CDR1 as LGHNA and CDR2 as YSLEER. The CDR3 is CASSQDRGFRQGSYEQYF. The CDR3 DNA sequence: TGCGCCAGCAGCCAAGATCGAGGCTTTCGACAGGGTAGCTACGAGCAGTACTTC.

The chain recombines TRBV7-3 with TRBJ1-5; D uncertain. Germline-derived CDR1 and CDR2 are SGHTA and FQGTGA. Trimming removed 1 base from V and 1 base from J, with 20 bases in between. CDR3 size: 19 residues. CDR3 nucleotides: TGTGCCAGCAGCTTAAACCCGGGGTCGGCTTTAAGGAGCAATCAGCCCCAGCATTTT. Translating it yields CASSLNPGSALRSNQPQHF.

CDR3 residues: CASSLSIMRGRLEKLFF. CDR3 coding DNA: TGTGCCAGCAGCTTATCTATTATGAGGGGGCGCCTGGAAAAACTGTTTTTT. The rearrangement links TRBV7-9 to TRBJ1-4; TRBD1 matches at 7 bases. With V trimmed by 2 bases and J by 8 bases, 14 bases remained unmatched. Germline assignment: CDR1 SEHNR and CDR2 FQNEAQ (reference sequence). The CDR3 runs to 17 residues.

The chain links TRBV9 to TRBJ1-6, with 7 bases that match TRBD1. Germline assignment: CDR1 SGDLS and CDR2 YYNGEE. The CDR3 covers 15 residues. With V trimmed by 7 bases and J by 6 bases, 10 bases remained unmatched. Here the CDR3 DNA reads TGTGCCAGCGGTTTTTCGGGACAGTCTAATTCACCCCTCCACTTT. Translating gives CASGFSGQSNSPLHF.

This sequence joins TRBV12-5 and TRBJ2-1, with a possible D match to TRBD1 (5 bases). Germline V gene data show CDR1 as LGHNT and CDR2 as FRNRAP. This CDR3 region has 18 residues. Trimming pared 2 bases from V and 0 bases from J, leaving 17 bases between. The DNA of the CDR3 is TGTGCTAGTGGTTTGCCTACAGACAGTTTGAGCTCCTACAATGAGCAGTTCTTC. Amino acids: CASGLPTDSLSSYNEQFF.

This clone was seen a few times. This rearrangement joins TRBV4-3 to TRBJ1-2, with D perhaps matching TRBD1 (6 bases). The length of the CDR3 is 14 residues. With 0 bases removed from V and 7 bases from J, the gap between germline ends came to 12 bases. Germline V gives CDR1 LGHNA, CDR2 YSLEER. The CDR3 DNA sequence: TGCGCCAGCAGCCAAGACAGGGGCTCCAGTGGCTACACCTTC. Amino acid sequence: CASSQDRGSSGYTF.

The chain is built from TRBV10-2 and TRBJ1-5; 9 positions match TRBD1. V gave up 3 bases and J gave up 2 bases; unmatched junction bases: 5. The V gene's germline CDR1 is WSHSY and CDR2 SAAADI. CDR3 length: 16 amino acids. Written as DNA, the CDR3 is TGCGCCAGCAGTGAAAGGGACAGGGACGGCAATCAGCCCCAGCATTTT. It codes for CASSERDRDGNQPQHF.

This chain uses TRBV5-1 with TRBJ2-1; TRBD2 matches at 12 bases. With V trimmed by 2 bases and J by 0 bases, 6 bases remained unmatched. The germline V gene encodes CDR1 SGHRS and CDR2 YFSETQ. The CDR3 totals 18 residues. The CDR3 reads CASSLGLAGRSSYNEQFF. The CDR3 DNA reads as TGCGCCAGCAGCTTAGGACTAGCGGGGCGGAGCTCCTACAATGAGCAGTTCTTC.

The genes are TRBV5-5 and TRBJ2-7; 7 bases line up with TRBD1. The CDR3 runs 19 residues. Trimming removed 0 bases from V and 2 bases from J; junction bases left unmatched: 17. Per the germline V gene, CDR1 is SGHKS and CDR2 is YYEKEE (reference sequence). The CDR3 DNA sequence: TGTGCCAGCAGCTTGGCCACCATTACTCACAGGGGATGGGCCTACGAGCAGTACTTC. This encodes CASSLATITHRGWAYEQYF.

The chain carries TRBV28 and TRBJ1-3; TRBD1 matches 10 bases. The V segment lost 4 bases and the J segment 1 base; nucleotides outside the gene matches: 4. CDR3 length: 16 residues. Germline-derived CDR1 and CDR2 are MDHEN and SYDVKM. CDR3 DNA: TGTGCCAGCAGTTCTCCGGGACAGGGGTCTGGAAACACCATATATTTT. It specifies CASSSPGQGSGNTIYF.

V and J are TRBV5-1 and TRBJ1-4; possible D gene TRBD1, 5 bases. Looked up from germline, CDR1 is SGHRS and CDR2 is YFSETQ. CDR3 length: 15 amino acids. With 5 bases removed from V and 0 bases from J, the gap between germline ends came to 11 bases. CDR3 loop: CASRTLGATNEKLFF. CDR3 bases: TGCGCCAGCAGGACCCTAGGGGCAACTAATGAAAAACTGTTTTTT.

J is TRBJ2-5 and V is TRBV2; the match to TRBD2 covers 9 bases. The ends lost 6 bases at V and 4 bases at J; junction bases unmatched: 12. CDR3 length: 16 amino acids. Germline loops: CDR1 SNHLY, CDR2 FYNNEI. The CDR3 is CASSAHSGGFVETQYF. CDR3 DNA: TGTGCCAGCAGCGCCCACAGCGGGGGGTTTGTAGAGACCCAGTACTTC.

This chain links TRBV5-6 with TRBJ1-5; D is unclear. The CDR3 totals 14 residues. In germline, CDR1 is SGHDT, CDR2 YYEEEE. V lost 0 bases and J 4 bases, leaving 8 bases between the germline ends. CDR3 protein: CASSLGGKNQPQHF. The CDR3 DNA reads TGTGCCAGCAGCTTGGGTGGCAAGAATCAGCCCCAGCATTTT.

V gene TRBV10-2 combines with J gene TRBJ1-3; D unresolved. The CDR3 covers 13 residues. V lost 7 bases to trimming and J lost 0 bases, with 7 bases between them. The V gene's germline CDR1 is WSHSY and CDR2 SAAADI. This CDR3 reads CASNQASGNTIYF. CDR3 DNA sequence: TGCGCCAGCAACCAGGCCTCTGGAAACACCATATATTTT.

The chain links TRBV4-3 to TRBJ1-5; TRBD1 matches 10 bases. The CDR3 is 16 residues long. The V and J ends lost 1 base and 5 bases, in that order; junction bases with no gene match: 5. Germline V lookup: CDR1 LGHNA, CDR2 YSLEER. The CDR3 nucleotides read TGCGCCAGCAGCCAAGTCCTCGACAGGGGGCATCAGCCCCAGCATTTT. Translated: CASSQVLDRGHQPQHF.

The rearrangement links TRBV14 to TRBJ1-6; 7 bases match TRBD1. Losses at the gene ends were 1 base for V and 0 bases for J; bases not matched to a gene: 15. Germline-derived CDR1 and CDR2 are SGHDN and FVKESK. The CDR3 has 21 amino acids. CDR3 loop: CASSQVFETGSFGSYNSPLHF. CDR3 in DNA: TGTGCCAGCAGCCAAGTATTCGAGACAGGGAGTTTTGGCTCCTATAATTCACCCCTCCACTTT.

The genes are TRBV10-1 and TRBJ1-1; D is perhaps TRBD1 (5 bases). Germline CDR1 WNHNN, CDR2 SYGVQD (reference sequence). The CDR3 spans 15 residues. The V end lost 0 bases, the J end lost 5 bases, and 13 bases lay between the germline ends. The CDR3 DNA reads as TGCGCCAGCAGTGAGTCAGGGGACGGAGGGACTGAAGCTTTCTTT. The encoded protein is CASSESGDGGTEAFF.

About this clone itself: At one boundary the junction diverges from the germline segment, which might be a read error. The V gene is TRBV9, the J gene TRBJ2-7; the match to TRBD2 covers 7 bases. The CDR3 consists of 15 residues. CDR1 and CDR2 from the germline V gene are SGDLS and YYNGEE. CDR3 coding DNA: TGTGCCGGCAGCGTAGAGGCGGGGGTAGCCTACGAGCAGTACTTC. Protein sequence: CAGSVEAGVAYEQYF.